This TCR beta chain was identified during a study of T-cell reconstitution after alpha-beta-depleted transplantation in children. This clonotype has ten or more counts. A TCRbeta library incorporating unique molecular identifiers was prepared. TCRdb re-called the PCR reads with MiXCR, one entry per CDR3 protein. The table records more than 200,000 distinct CDR3 sequences, about 9.6% of them present only once. This clonotype was obtained from a human donor who donated a stem cell graft to a child with SCID. The sequences come from PBMCs from the stem cell graft donor, collected from the stem cell graft.

The CDR3 nucleotides are TGTGCCAGCTCACCACGGACAGGGTGGCCTGAAGCTTTCTTT. It encodes CASSPRTGWPEAFF. This rearrangement joins TRBV18 to TRBJ1-1; 8 nucleotides align to TRBD1. V lost 1 base, J lost 6 bases, and 4 bases stayed unmatched. There are 14 residues in the CDR3. Germline V gene sequence: CDR1 KGHSH, CDR2 LQKENI.